These T cell receptor beta chains were read from a single sample in a study of blood T cells in healthy people across ages. TCRdb recomputed calls from the 5' RACE reads with MiXCR, one row per CDR3 protein. The data hold hundreds of thousands of distinct CDR3 sequences, with approximately 50% observed a single time. The sample was blood. Source of these receptors: a woman in her fifties or sixties in good health. Both conserved end residues are part of each CDR3. The order of the fields is D gene, clone size, V gene, J gene, CDR3 DNA, CDR3 protein. D genes are given only for firm matches. Clone size is stated in some rows and not others, as once, few, many or a class when expanded.

D gene: TRBD1; clone size: -; V gene: TRBV6-5; J gene: TRBJ1-2; CDR3 DNA: TGTGCCAGCAGGCCTACAGGGGGCTATGGCTACACCTTC; CDR3 protein: CASRPTGGYGYTF
D gene: TRBD2; clone size: -; V gene: TRBV4-1; J gene: TRBJ2-3; CDR3 DNA: TGCGCCAGCAGCCCAGAGCGGGAGTCAATTAGCACAGATACGCAGTATTTT; CDR3 protein: CASSPERESISTDTQYF
D gene: TRBD2; clone size: -; V gene: TRBV3-1; J gene: TRBJ2-1; CDR3 DNA: TGTGCCAGCAGCCGCTCGGGACTAGCGGGAGGTCATGAGCAGTTCTTC; CDR3 protein: CASSRSGLAGGHEQFF
D gene: -; clone size: few; V gene: TRBV4-3; J gene: TRBJ1-2; CDR3 DNA: TGCGCCAGCAGCCAAGAAGACAGGCCGTATCGGGGCTACACCTTC; CDR3 protein: CASSQEDRPYRGYTF
D gene: -; clone size: -; V gene: TRBV4-2; J gene: TRBJ1-1; CDR3 DNA: TGTGCCAGCGACCTTGGAAGGTTGGGGGACACTGAAGCTTTCTTT; CDR3 protein: CASDLGRLGDTEAFF
D gene: TRBD1; clone size: -; V gene: TRBV3-1; J gene: TRBJ1-5; CDR3 DNA: TGTGCCAGCAGCCAAGGGGGCAGGGGGGATCAGCCCCAGCATTTT; CDR3 protein: CASSQGGRGDQPQHF
D gene: -; clone size: -; V gene: TRBV3-1; J gene: TRBJ1-6; CDR3 DNA: TGTGCCAGCAGCCAAGTGGGGAATTCACCCCTCCACTTT; CDR3 protein: CASSQVGNSPLHF
D gene: -; clone size: many; V gene: TRBV29-1; J gene: TRBJ1-2; CDR3 DNA: TGCAGCGTTGGACAGATCTATGGCTACACCTTC; CDR3 protein: CSVGQIYGYTF
D gene: -; clone size: -; V gene: TRBV20-1; J gene: TRBJ2-3; CDR3 DNA: TGCAGTGCCCGTACCGGGAGAGGACCAGATACGCAGTATTTT; CDR3 protein: CSARTGRGPDTQYF
D gene: -; clone size: few; V gene: TRBV25-1; J gene: TRBJ2-5; CDR3 DNA: TGTGCCAGCAGTGGCCCTCTGGGGAAGACCCAGTACTTC; CDR3 protein: CASSGPLGKTQYF
D gene: TRBD1; clone size: -; V gene: TRBV10-3; J gene: TRBJ2-2; CDR3 DNA: TGTGCCATCAGTGAGTTGGACAGGACGAACACCGGGGAGCTGTTTTTT; CDR3 protein: CAISELDRTNTGELFF
D gene: -; clone size: -; V gene: TRBV11-1; J gene: TRBJ2-5; CDR3 DNA: TGTGCCAGCAGCGCCGCTGGCAAACAGGAAGAGACCCAGTACTTC; CDR3 protein: CASSAAGKQEETQYF
D gene: -; clone size: many; V gene: TRBV9; J gene: TRBJ2-3; CDR3 DNA: TGTGCCAGCAGCGTAGAAGATACGCAGTATTTT; CDR3 protein: CASSVEDTQYF
D gene: -; clone size: many; V gene: TRBV29-1; J gene: TRBJ2-7; CDR3 DNA: TGCAGCGTCCTCTCGGGGGAGCAGTACTTC; CDR3 protein: CSVLSGEQYF
D gene: -; clone size: once; V gene: TRBV28; J gene: TRBJ2-5; CDR3 DNA: TGTGCCAGCAGTTTTGGGAGGGGGCGATCTGAGACCCAGTACTTC; CDR3 protein: CASSFGRGRSETQYF
D gene: -; clone size: -; V gene: TRBV28; J gene: TRBJ2-3; CDR3 DNA: TGTGCCAGCAGCCCCTCCCCGGCCACCGATACGCAGTATTTT; CDR3 protein: CASSPSPATDTQYF
D gene: -; clone size: -; V gene: TRBV20-1; J gene: TRBJ2-5; CDR3 DNA: TGCTGTGCTAGATTTTTGAGGGAGGCTGACAATGAGCAGTACTTC; CDR3 protein: CCARFLREADNEQYF
D gene: -; clone size: -; V gene: TRBV20-1; J gene: TRBJ2-5; CDR3 DNA: TGCGGTGCTAGAGGGTTCGTACTTCAAGAGACCCAGTACTTC; CDR3 protein: CGARGFVLQETQYF
D gene: TRBD2; clone size: -; V gene: TRBV3-1; J gene: TRBJ2-1; CDR3 DNA: TGTGCCAGCAGCCAAGTCTACCGGGAGGGTCGAGGTATGCAGTTCTTC; CDR3 protein: CASSQVYREGRGMQFF
D gene: -; clone size: many; V gene: TRBV6-6; J gene: TRBJ2-5; CDR3 DNA: TGTGCCCTGTTATCCAAGGGACGGGAGACCCAGTACTTC; CDR3 protein: CALLSKGRETQYF
D gene: TRBD2; clone size: -; V gene: TRBV4-3; J gene: TRBJ2-7; CDR3 DNA: TGCGCCAGCAGCCCGGGTAGCGGGAGCGGCTACGAGCAGTACTTC; CDR3 protein: CASSPGSGSGYEQYF
D gene: TRBD1; clone size: -; V gene: TRBV10-3; J gene: TRBJ1-2; CDR3 DNA: TGTGCCACCAGGGGGACAGACTCTAACTATGGCTACACCTTC; CDR3 protein: CATRGTDSNYGYTF
D gene: -; clone size: few; V gene: TRBV12-3/TRBV12-4; J gene: TRBJ2-7; CDR3 DNA: TGTGCCAGCAGTCCCTCGACAGTCTCCTACGAGCAGTACTTC; CDR3 protein: CASSPSTVSYEQYF
D gene: -; clone size: -; V gene: TRBV6-5; J gene: TRBJ2-2; CDR3 DNA: TGTGCCAGCAGTTACTCGACTTATACCCTCCGGGCCGGGGAGCTGTTTTTT; CDR3 protein: CASSYSTYTLRAGELFF
D gene: -; clone size: many; V gene: TRBV20-1; J gene: TRBJ2-5; CDR3 DNA: TGCAGTGCTAGAGATCGGACGGCGGGTGAAACCGGGTACAATGAGCAGTACTTC; CDR3 protein: CSARDRTAGETGYNEQYF
D gene: -; clone size: -; V gene: TRBV20-1; J gene: TRBJ1-1; CDR3 DNA: TGCAGTGCTAGGGTTGGGGGAATGAACACTGAAGCTTTCTTT; CDR3 protein: CSARVGGMNTEAFF
D gene: -; clone size: -; V gene: TRBV27; J gene: TRBJ2-3; CDR3 DNA: TGTGCCAGCAGGAGACGGGACTGGGTCGGGGATACGCAGTATTTT; CDR3 protein: CASRRRDWVGDTQYF
D gene: -; clone size: -; V gene: TRBV30; J gene: TRBJ1-4; CDR3 DNA: TGTGCCTGGAGTGCTGGACGAGAGGAAAAACTGTTTTTT; CDR3 protein: CAWSAGREEKLFF
D gene: -; clone size: -; V gene: TRBV7-2; J gene: TRBJ2-7; CDR3 DNA: TGTGCCAGCAGCTTAGGCGGGATTATCGGGTACGAGCAGTACTTC; CDR3 protein: CASSLGGIIGYEQYF
D gene: -; clone size: -; V gene: TRBV9; J gene: TRBJ2-7; CDR3 DNA: TGTGCCAGCAGCGTGCGGCGGGAAAGCTCCCACAATGAGCAGTACTTC; CDR3 protein: CASSVRRESSHNEQYF
D gene: -; clone size: -; V gene: TRBV7-6; J gene: TRBJ1-5; CDR3 DNA: TGTGCCAGCAAGAAAGAGGCAGCAAAGGGGATACAGCCCCAGCATTTT; CDR3 protein: CASKKEAAKGIQPQHF
D gene: TRBD1; clone size: -; V gene: TRBV29-1; J gene: TRBJ2-7; CDR3 DNA: TGCAGCGTGTGCTTACGGGACAGGGGTGGCGACGAGCAGTACTTC; CDR3 protein: CSVCLRDRGGDEQYF
D gene: TRBD1; clone size: -; V gene: TRBV4-1; J gene: TRBJ2-5; CDR3 DNA: TGCGTCAGCAGCCAAGAGGGACAGGGGAATTTCAATGAGCAGTACTTC; CDR3 protein: CVSSQEGQGNFNEQYF
D gene: -; clone size: once; V gene: TRBV10-3; J gene: TRBJ2-7; CDR3 DNA: TGTGCCATCAGTGAGTCGACGCTAGCTTTGTCCTACGAGCAGTACTTC; CDR3 protein: CAISESTLALSYEQYF
D gene: -; clone size: -; V gene: TRBV29-1; J gene: TRBJ2-7; CDR3 DNA: TGCAGCGTTGCACAGAATCGGGACGGCTACGAGCAGTACTTC; CDR3 protein: CSVAQNRDGYEQYF
D gene: -; clone size: few; V gene: TRBV7-9; J gene: TRBJ2-5; CDR3 DNA: TGTGCCAGCAGTCCCCGAGGGGTGACAGCCCCAACGGAGGCCCAGTACTTC; CDR3 protein: CASSPRGVTAPTEAQYF
D gene: -; clone size: -; V gene: TRBV10-3; J gene: TRBJ1-1; CDR3 DNA: TGTGCCATCAGAGCCGGGACACCAAACACTGAAGCTTTCTTT; CDR3 protein: CAIRAGTPNTEAFF
D gene: TRBD2; clone size: few; V gene: TRBV20-1; J gene: TRBJ2-1; CDR3 DNA: TGCAGTGCTAGAGATGGCTCGACTAGCGGGAGGTATAATGAGCAGTTCTTC; CDR3 protein: CSARDGSTSGRYNEQFF
D gene: -; clone size: -; V gene: TRBV6-5; J gene: TRBJ2-3; CDR3 DNA: TGTGCCAGCAGTTACTTCGCAGCAGATACGCAGTATTTT; CDR3 protein: CASSYFAADTQYF